Each of the 30 T cell receptor beta chains below was sequenced from the same sample in a study of human T cells and chemical hapten exposure. Time point meaning: pre-sensitization, week 0. As to treatment: therapeutic diphenylcyclopropenone sensitization with weekly scalp DPC. TCRdb itself ran the RACE reads through MiXCR, one entry per CDR3 protein. In the table there are more than 80,000 distinct CDR3 sequences, 10% to 15% of which are singletons. Source: whole blood, taken in connection with sensitization to the hapten diphenylcyclopropenone (DPC). The receptors stem from a woman aged 50 to 65 with alopecia areata. Some clones in this sample may be carry-over from other donors' samples.

This clonotype was observed at least ten times. This chain joins TRBV7-9 and TRBJ1-5, with 9 bases identical to TRBD1. Germline trimming cut 4 bases from V and 5 bases from J; bases unmatched to any gene: 0. The CDR3 length is 13 residues. Germline V lookup: CDR1 SEHNR, CDR2 FQNEAQ (reference sequence). CDR3 sequence reads: CASSWTGDQPQHF. In DNA, the CDR3 is TGTGCCAGCAGCTGGACAGGGGATCAGCCCCAGCATTTT. Complete variable domain (other parts from reference TRBV7-9 and TRBJ1-5): DTGVSQNPRHKITKRGQNVTFRCDPISEHNRLYWYRQTLGQGPEFLTYFQNEAQLEKSRLLSDRFSAERPKGSFSTLEIQRTEQGDSAMYLCASSWTGDQPQHFGDGTRLSIL.

The gene calls are TRBV18 and TRBJ2-1; 7 bases are a match to TRBD1. V was clipped by 3 bases and J by 3 bases; unmatched bases: 14. Germline-derived CDR1 and CDR2 are KGHSH and LQKENI. The CDR3 loop spans 18 amino acids. This CDR3 is CASSPARDSIVNYNEQFF. CDR3 DNA: TGTGCCAGCTCACCGGCACGGGACAGTATCGTAAACTACAATGAGCAGTTCTTC.

This clonotype was recorded once. In DNA, the CDR3 is TGTGCCAGCAGTCCTCAGACAGGACGTCCCTTCTCTGGAAACACCATATATTTT. Translated: CASSPQTGRPFSGNTIYF. The V call is TRBV6-5, the J call TRBJ1-3; D may be TRBD1 (6 bases). This CDR3 region has 18 residues. Trimming removed 5 bases at V and 0 bases at J, with 20 bases between. Germline V gene sequence: CDR1 MNHEY, CDR2 SVGAGI.

CDR3 DNA sequence: TGTGCCAGCTCACCCGGACTAGCGGGAGGGACTGAGCAGTTCTTC. Residues: CASSPGLAGGTEQFF. The chain employs TRBV18 and TRBJ2-1; 15 nucleotides line up with TRBD2. This CDR3 comprises 15 residues. CDR1 is KGHSH, CDR2 LQKENI, per germline. With V trimmed by 3 bases and J by 9 bases, 3 bases remained unmatched. Full variable domain (remainder filled in from reference TRBV18 and TRBJ2-1): NAGVMQNPRHLVRRRGQEARLRCSPMKGHSHVYWYRQLPEEGLKFMVYLQKENIIDESGMPKERFSAEFPKEGPSILRIQQVVRGDSAAYFCASSPGLAGGTEQFFGPGTRLTVL.

The DNA of the CDR3 is TGTGCCAGCTCACCAGGAGGAACATCTTACGAGCAGTACTTC. Translated, it gives CASSPGGTSYEQYF. The chain uses TRBV18 and TRBJ2-7, with D tentatively TRBD2 (5 bases). The germline V gene encodes CDR1 KGHSH and CDR2 LQKENI. Trimming removed 2 bases from V and 4 bases from J, with 12 bases in between. The length of the CDR3 is 14 residues.

The chain joins TRBV12-3 or TRBV12-4 to TRBJ1-2, with D hard to call. This CDR3 is built from 11 residues. V was shortened by 5 bases and J by 7 bases, with 8 bases between the two germline ends. The CDR3 spells CASSQAGGYTF. The CDR3 DNA is TGTGCCAGCAGTCAGGCAGGTGGCTACACCTTC.

This clonotype was seen only a few times. This chain connects TRBV28 to TRBJ2-7, with D tentatively TRBD2 (6 bases). Germline-derived CDR1 and CDR2 are MDHEN and SYDVKM. The CDR3 is 13 amino acids. V was cut by 6 bases and J by 5 bases, with 14 bases left in between. The CDR3 region is CASRSGGSHEQYF. CDR3 nucleotides: TGTGCCAGCAGGTCCGGGGGAAGCCACGAGCAGTACTTC.

This clonotype has just a few counts. The CDR3 sequence is CASRTSGSLGDEQYF. In nucleotides, the CDR3 is TGTGCCAGCAGGACTAGCGGGAGCTTAGGGGACGAGCAGTACTTC. The chain is built from TRBV28 and TRBJ2-7; TRBD2 aligns across 12 bases. The CDR3 runs to 15 residues. The V segment lost 6 bases and the J segment 5 bases; nucleotides outside the gene matches: 8. Germline V gives CDR1 MDHEN, CDR2 SYDVKM.

Many counts were recorded for this clonotype. The chain links TRBV7-9 to TRBJ2-2; no firm D call. The CDR3 is 14 residues long. Germline V lookup: CDR1 SEHNR, CDR2 FQNEAQ (reference sequence). Trimming removed 3 bases at V and 1 base at J, with 6 bases between. CDR3 sequence (DNA): TGTGCCAGCAGCTTCTCCAGGAACACCGGGGAGCTGTTTTTT. This translates into CASSFSRNTGELFF. Combining the CDR3 with reference TRBV7-9 and TRBJ2-2 gives the whole variable domain DTGVSQNPRHKITKRGQNVTFRCDPISEHNRLYWYRQTLGQGPEFLTYFQNEAQLEKSRLLSDRFSAERPKGSFSTLEIQRTEQGDSAMYLCASSFSRNTGELFFGEGSRLTVL.

This clonotype appeared a few times. The genes are TRBV6-2 or TRBV6-3 and TRBJ1-3; D unresolved. Germline CDR1 is MNHEY and CDR2 is SVGEGT. Trimming took off 7 bases at V and 0 bases at J, with 10 bases between the two ends. The CDR3 spans 14 residues. CDR3 sequence: CASTRGGSGNTIYF. The DNA for the CDR3 is TGTGCCAGCACTAGAGGAGGCTCTGGAAACACCATATATTTT.

The genes are TRBV20-1 and TRBJ2-1; D not resolved. This CDR3 is built from 13 residues. Germline lookup yields CDR1 DFQATT and CDR2 SNEGSKA (reference sequence). The CDR3 coding sequence is TGCAGCCTAGTGCGGAGCTCCTACAATGAGCAGTTCTTC. Its translation: CSLVRSSYNEQFF.

In its sample, this clonotype was seen many times. This chain uses TRBV6-2 or TRBV6-3 with TRBJ2-7; weak D call: TRBD1 (5 bases). The germline V gene has CDR1 MNHEY and CDR2 SVGEGT. The CDR3 runs to 16 residues. Trimming shortened V by 6 bases and J by 3 bases, and 21 bases separated the two germline ends. The CDR3 loop is CASRRLSTDSYYEQYF. CDR3 coding DNA: TGTGCCAGCAGACGCCTTTCGACAGACAGCTACTACGAGCAGTACTTC.

This clonotype was recorded many times. The CDR3 protein is CASSRTGTTEAFF. CDR3 in DNA: TGTGCCAGCAGCCGGACAGGGACCACTGAAGCTTTCTTT. V is TRBV7-6 and J is TRBJ1-1; TRBD1 aligns across 8 bases. This CDR3 region has 13 residues. Germline lookup yields CDR1 SGHVS and CDR2 FNYEAQ. Trimming removed 5 bases from V and 4 bases from J; junction bases left unmatched: 3.

The chain is built from TRBV27 and TRBJ1-1, with D possibly TRBD1 on 5 matching bases. There are 15 residues in the CDR3. V was trimmed by 6 bases and J by 1 base, leaving 15 bases between them. The V gene's germline CDR1 is MNHEY and CDR2 SMNVEV (reference sequence). The CDR3 DNA reads TGTGCCAGCAGCTCTGGGTGGGGCAAGAACACTGAAGCTTTCTTT. It specifies CASSSGWGKNTEAFF.

This clonotype was counted between two and nine times. The rearrangement links TRBV6-5 to TRBJ2-1; possible D gene TRBD1, 6 bases. Trimming shortened V by 6 bases and J by 0 bases, and 12 bases separated the two germline ends. The germline CDR1 and CDR2 sequences are MNHEY and SVGAGI. The CDR3 extends over 15 amino acids. The CDR3 sequence: CASREQGNSYNEQFF. The CDR3 nucleotides are TGTGCCAGCAGGGAACAGGGAAACTCCTACAATGAGCAGTTCTTC.

V is TRBV28 and J is TRBJ2-3; the D is unclear. Trimming pared 6 bases from V and 6 bases from J, leaving 10 bases between. The CDR3 consists of 12 residues. Looked up from germline, CDR1 is MDHEN and CDR2 is SYDVKM. CDR3 bases: TGTGCCAGCAGACTATTGGCGGATACGCAGTATTTT. This encodes CASRLLADTQYF.

The chain is built from TRBV4-1 and TRBJ1-1, with D possibly matching TRBD1 (6 bases). The CDR3 contains 14 residues. Germline V lookup: CDR1 MGHRA, CDR2 YSYEKL. Trimming took 1 base from V and 7 from J, leaving 13 bases between them. This CDR3 is CASSQAWGHLEAFF. The CDR3 bases are TGCGCCAGCAGCCAAGCATGGGGACACCTTGAAGCTTTCTTT.

This clonotype was seen a handful of times. The chain uses TRBV3-1 and TRBJ1-6; D is perhaps TRBD1 (6 bases). Trimming shortened V by 4 bases and J by 0 bases, and 10 bases separated the two germline ends. This CDR3 has 16 amino acids. Germline V lookup: CDR1 LGHDT, CDR2 YNNKEL (reference sequence). DNA for the CDR3: TGTGCCAGCAGCCTTGACAGGAGCTCCTATAATTCACCCCTCCACTTT. Translated, it gives CASSLDRSSYNSPLHF.

The J gene is TRBJ2-5, the V gene TRBV29-1; the D gene is possibly TRBD2 (6 bases). This CDR3 has 11 amino acids. V lost 6 bases, J lost 13 bases, and 18 bases lay in between. Per the germline V gene, CDR1 is SQVTM and CDR2 is ANQGSEA. This chain's CDR3 is CSVENKAGSYF. The DNA for the CDR3 is TGCAGCGTAGAGAATAAAGCGGGTTCGTACTTC.

This clonotype was seen more than once but under ten times. The CDR3 nucleotides read TGTGCCAGCAGTTACGTAGTCTACGAGCAGTACTTC. This translates into CASSYVVYEQYF. This sequence joins TRBV6-2 or TRBV6-3 and TRBJ2-7; D remains ambiguous. The V and J ends lost 2 bases and 3 bases respectively, with 5 bases between them. Germline CDR1 reads MNHEY; CDR2 reads SVGEGT. The CDR3 has 12 amino acids.

This sequence joins TRBV7-9 and TRBJ2-1, with D possibly being TRBD2 (6 bases). This CDR3 comprises 19 residues. Germline CDR1 and CDR2: SEHNR and FQNEAQ (reference sequence). Trimming shortened V by 1 base and J by 5 bases, and 24 bases separated the two germline ends. The CDR3 DNA is TGTGCCAGCAGCTTAGGGCAGGCAGGTTGGGCCGGCGGGGACAATGAGCAGTTCTTC. Protein: CASSLGQAGWAGGDNEQFF. The full variable domain, completed using reference TRBV7-9 and TRBJ2-1, is DTGVSQNPRHKITKRGQNVTFRCDPISEHNRLYWYRQTLGQGPEFLTYFQNEAQLEKSRLLSDRFSAERPKGSFSTLEIQRTEQGDSAMYLCASSLGQAGWAGGDNEQFFGPGTRLTVL.

A few counts support this clonotype. The V call is TRBV18, the J call TRBJ1-1; TRBD1 matches 9 bases. Germline loops: CDR1 KGHSH, CDR2 LQKENI. The V gene end was trimmed by 3 bases and the J gene end by 2 bases; junction bases not matched to a gene: 10. This CDR3 contains 17 residues. In nucleotides, the CDR3 is TGTGCCAGCTCACCCCTCCCGGGACAGGGTACAAACACTGAAGCTTTCTTT. Its protein product is CASSPLPGQGTNTEAFF.

The chain links TRBV3-1 to TRBJ1-1; D gene uncertain. This CDR3 is built from 14 residues. Trimming pared 3 bases from V and 1 base from J, leaving 9 bases between. The germline V gene has CDR1 LGHDT and CDR2 YNNKEL (reference sequence). Written as DNA, the CDR3 is TGTGCCAGCAGCCAGACTGAAGGGAACACTGAAGCTTTCTTT. Translated: CASSQTEGNTEAFF.

The gene calls are TRBV12-3 or TRBV12-4 and TRBJ2-5; 11 positions agree with TRBD2. J gave up 1 base and V 6 bases, and 13 bases lay outside the gene matches. The CDR3 runs to 18 residues. CDR3 nucleotides: TGTGCCAGCAGCCCCGGGCCGACTAGCGGGATGGGCCAAGAGACCCAGTACTTC. Translation gives CASSPGPTSGMGQETQYF.

The chain carries TRBV7-2 and TRBJ1-5, with 9 bases aligning to TRBD1. V dropped 5 bases and J dropped 8; count of bases not matched to a gene: 7. Germline V CDR1 and CDR2: SGHTA, FQGNSA. This CDR3 has 14 amino acids. The CDR3 DNA reads as TGTGCCAGCAGCGACCGGGACAGGGAGGAGCCCCAGCATTTT. This codes for CASSDRDREEPQHF.

This clonotype was detected many times. V gene TRBV25-1 combines with J gene TRBJ1-2; tentatively, D is TRBD1 (5 bases). The CDR3 sequence is 16 residues long. Germline V lookup: CDR1 MGHDK, CDR2 SYGVNS. The V and J ends lost 3 bases and 3 bases respectively, with 17 bases between them. The CDR3: CASSDSTVLRDYGYTF. CDR3 in DNA: TGTGCCAGCAGTGATTCGACAGTTTTAAGGGACTATGGCTACACCTTC.

This chain joins TRBV12-3 or TRBV12-4 and TRBJ1-1; possible D gene TRBD1, 6 bases. With 7 bases removed from V and 11 bases from J, the gap between germline ends came to 17 bases. This CDR3 has 12 residues. The CDR3 sequence: CASTQRDIGAFF. CDR3 DNA: TGTGCCAGCACTCAACGGGACATCGGCGCTTTCTTT.

This clonotype was counted only a few times. The rearrangement links TRBV9 to TRBJ1-1; D is undetermined. The V and J ends lost 2 bases and 8 bases respectively, with 10 bases between them. The CDR3 is 12 residues long. Germline CDR1 reads SGDLS; CDR2 reads YYNGEE. The CDR3: CASSVFGTEAFF. The CDR3 nucleotides are TGTGCCAGCAGCGTGTTCGGAACCGAAGCTTTCTTT.

V gene TRBV27 combines with J gene TRBJ2-7; D is uncertain. Germline-derived CDR1 and CDR2 are MNHEY and SMNVEV (reference sequence). V dropped 2 bases and J dropped 0 bases, with 11 bases sitting between them. The CDR3 consists of 15 residues. CDR3 amino acids: CASSLRRRSSYEQYF. CDR3 sequence (DNA): TGTGCCAGCAGTTTACGGCGGCGCAGCTCCTACGAGCAGTACTTC.

This clonotype has a count of ten or more. The chain couples TRBV7-6 to TRBJ2-7; 10 bases are shared with TRBD1. The CDR3 has 17 residues. Germline V gene sequence: CDR1 SGHVS, CDR2 FNYEAQ. V lost 4 bases to trimming and J lost 1 base; unmatched junction nucleotides: 10. CDR3 DNA: TGTGCCAGCAGCTCGAATACCGGGACAGGGGCATCCTACGAGCAGTACTTC. Encoded protein: CASSSNTGTGASYEQYF.